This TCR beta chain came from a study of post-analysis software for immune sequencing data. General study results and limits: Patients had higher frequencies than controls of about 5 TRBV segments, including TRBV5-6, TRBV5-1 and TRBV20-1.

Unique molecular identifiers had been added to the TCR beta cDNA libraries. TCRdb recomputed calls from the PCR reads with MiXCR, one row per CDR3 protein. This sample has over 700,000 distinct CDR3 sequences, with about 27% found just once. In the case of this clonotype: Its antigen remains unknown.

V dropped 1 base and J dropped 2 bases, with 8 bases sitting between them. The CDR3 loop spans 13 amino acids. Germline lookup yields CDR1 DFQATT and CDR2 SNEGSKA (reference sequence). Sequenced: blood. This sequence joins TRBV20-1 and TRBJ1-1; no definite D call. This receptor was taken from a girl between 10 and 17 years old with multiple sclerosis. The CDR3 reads CSARAGPNTEAFF. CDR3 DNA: TGCAGTGCTAGAGCCGGGCCCAACACTGAAGCTTTCTTT.